This passage covers 14 T cell receptor beta chains from one sample sequenced in a study of blood T cell repertoires in COVID-19. Sequencing used immunoSEQ multiplex PCR; TCRdb keeps in-frame clones, though not all of them. The sample lists tens of thousands of clones; approximately 80% were seen once. The specimen sequenced was peripheral blood. These receptors came from a man between 60 and 75 years old with acute or convalescent COVID-19.

The genes are TRBV28 and TRBJ1-5, with 11 bases that match TRBD1. V was pared by 5 bases and J by 6 bases, with 6 bases of the junction left unmatched. This CDR3 spans 15 amino acids. Germline assignment: CDR1 MDHEN and CDR2 SYDVKM. The CDR3 DNA sequence: TGTGCCAGCAGTCCCTCGGGACAGGGGGTTCAGCCCCAGCATTTT. Protein sequence: CASSPSGQGVQPQHF.

This clone was seen once. V gene TRBV24-1 combines with J gene TRBJ1-1, with 7 bases identical to TRBD1. CDR3 length: 14 residues. Germline CDR1 reads KGHDR; CDR2 reads SFDVKD. Losses at the gene ends were 9 bases for V and 3 bases for J; bases not matched to a gene: 9. CDR3 sequence (DNA): TGTGCCACCCCCCGGCAGGGGGAGGACACTGAAGCTTTCTTT. It codes for CATPRQGEDTEAFF.

This clone was seen only once. This chain joins TRBV6-6 and TRBJ1-2; 7 nucleotides agree with TRBD1. The ends lost 2 bases at V and 0 bases at J; junction bases unmatched: 6. Looked up from germline, CDR1 is MNHNY and CDR2 is SVGAGI (reference sequence). CDR3 length: 16 amino acids. The CDR3, as DNA: TGTGCCAGCAGTTACCGTAACAGGGGATCTAACTATGGCTACACCTTC. Translated: CASSYRNRGSNYGYTF.

The chain has TRBV13 and TRBJ2-7; D is possibly TRBD1 (5 bases). V lost 2 bases, J lost 6 bases, and 14 bases lay in between. In germline, CDR1 is PRHDT, CDR2 FYEKMQ (reference sequence). The CDR3 totals 14 residues. CDR3 region: CASSLKPGSGEQYF. The CDR3 DNA sequence: TGTGCCAGCAGCTTAAAACCAGGGTCCGGCGAGCAGTACTTC. Filled out from reference TRBV13 and TRBJ2-7, the complete variable domain reads AAGVIQSPRHLIKEKRETATLKCYPIPRHDTVYWYQQGPGQDPQFLISFYEKMQSDKGSIPDRFSAQQFSDYHSELNMSSLELGDSALYFCASSLKPGSGEQYFGPGTRLTVT.

The V and J genes are TRBV3-1 (or the pseudogene TRBV3-2) and TRBJ1-6, with no clear D. The germline V gene encodes CDR1 LGHDT and CDR2 YNNKEL (reference sequence). Trimming cost V 6 bases and J 5 bases, with 14 bases left between them. This CDR3 spans 15 amino acids. CDR3 in amino acids: CASRPAGINNSPLHF. CDR3 sequence (DNA): TGTGCCAGCAGGCCGGCGGGTATAAATAATTCACCCCTCCACTTT.

This chain joins TRBV6-5 and TRBJ2-3; 7 positions agree with TRBD2. The V segment lost 6 bases and the J segment 2 bases; nucleotides outside the gene matches: 8. Germline loops: CDR1 MNHEY, CDR2 SVGAGI. The CDR3 spans 15 residues. This CDR3 is CASRWGGGATDTQYF. The CDR3 DNA follows: TGTGCCAGCAGGTGGGGGGGAGGGGCCACAGATACGCAGTATTTT.

This chain joins TRBV4-3 and TRBJ2-2; TRBD1 matches 8 bases. There are 16 residues in the CDR3. CDR1 and CDR2 from the germline V gene are LGHNA and YSLEER. V gave up 4 bases and J gave up 5 bases; unmatched junction bases: 9. This chain's CDR3 is CASSPYFDRGTGELFF. As DNA, the CDR3 is TGCGCCAGCAGCCCCTACTTTGACAGGGGTACCGGGGAGCTGTTTTTT.

V is TRBV25-1 and J is TRBJ1-6; D is perhaps TRBD1 (5 bases). Looked up from germline, CDR1 is MGHDK and CDR2 is SYGVNS. This CDR3 has 13 amino acids. V lost 4 bases and J 7 bases, leaving 8 bases between the germline ends. CDR3 coding DNA: TGTGCCAGCAGTGTTACAGGCAATTCACCCCTCCACTTT. The encoded protein is CASSVTGNSPLHF.

This CDR3 is CASSSNRGSNQPQHF. CDR3 bases: TGTGCCAGCAGCTCAAACAGGGGAAGCAATCAGCCCCAGCATTTT. The rearrangement uses TRBV6-5 and TRBJ1-5; 7 nucleotides line up with TRBD1. V lost 6 bases, J lost 1 base, and 6 bases stayed unmatched. The CDR3 extends over 15 amino acids. Germline V gene sequence: CDR1 MNHEY, CDR2 SVGAGI.

The chain has TRBV27 and TRBJ1-6; D is perhaps TRBD1 (5 bases). The CDR3 extends over 17 amino acids. Trimming took off 3 bases at V and 0 bases at J, with 12 bases between the two ends. Germline V gene lookup returns CDR1 MNHEY and CDR2 SMNVEV (reference sequence). The CDR3 sequence: CASSLGQLSSYNSPLHF. The CDR3, as DNA: TGTGCCAGCAGTTTGGGGCAGCTGAGCTCCTATAATTCACCCCTCCACTTT.

The chain joins TRBV18 to TRBJ1-5; TRBD1 matches 8 bases. Losses at the gene ends were 3 bases for V and 1 base for J; bases not matched to a gene: 2. This CDR3 spans 15 amino acids. The germline gives CDR1 KGHSH, CDR2 LQKENI. In DNA, the CDR3 is TGTGCCAGCTCACCTTGGACAGGGAGCAATCAGCCCCAGCATTTT. Translated: CASSPWTGSNQPQHF. Full variable domain (missing parts from reference TRBV18 and TRBJ1-5): NAGVMQNPRHLVRRRGQEARLRCSPMKGHSHVYWYRQLPEEGLKFMVYLQKENIIDESGMPKERFSAEFPKEGPSILRIQQVVRGDSAAYFCASSPWTGSNQPQHFGDGTRLSIL.

The chain combines TRBV15 with TRBJ1-2; the match to TRBD1 covers 8 bases. Unmatched junction bases numbered 12, after V lost 5 bases and J lost 4 bases. Germline V gene lookup returns CDR1 LNHNV and CDR2 YYDKDF (reference sequence). This CDR3 region has 16 residues. The CDR3 sequence is CATSGDSDRGSYGYTF. The DNA for the CDR3 is TGTGCCACCAGCGGCGATAGTGACAGGGGCAGCTATGGCTACACCTTC.

The chain joins TRBV27 to TRBJ2-2; possibly TRBD1 for D (5 bases). V was clipped by 2 bases and J by 1 base, with 11 bases between them. The CDR3 length is 16 residues. Germline V gene sequence: CDR1 MNHEY, CDR2 SMNVEV (reference sequence). CDR3 sequence (DNA): TGTGCCAGCAGTTTAAGGGGCAGGGTGAACACCGGGGAGCTGTTTTTT. This translates into CASSLRGRVNTGELFF.

This clone was seen only once. The chain is built from TRBV2 and TRBJ2-7; possibly TRBD1 for D (5 bases). V lost 2 bases and J lost 2, with 10 bases in between. Germline V CDR1 and CDR2: SNHLY, FYNNEI. The CDR3 is 14 residues long. For the CDR3, the DNA is TGTGCCAGCAGTGAAAAGGGGTCAGCCTACGAGCAGTACTTC. It is translated as CASSEKGSAYEQYF.